The source of this T cell receptor (beta chain) is a study of blood T cell repertoires in COVID-19 (dated by TCRdb to the early 2020s). Context from the whole study: The collaborator samples originated in the United States, Italy and Spain and spanned the acute and convalescent phases of COVID-19. Where HLA class I and class II types were available, the types were taken from metadata supplied by the sample provider, not from assay-based typing. Samples came from the ongoing ImmuneRACE study (first 160 participants) plus 1,254 subjects from 6 global collaborators. The repertoires were released in a freely available public database intended as a resource for research on the immune response to SARS-CoV-2. The dataset comprised deeply sampled blood TCRbeta repertoires from subjects exposed to, actively infected with, or recovered from COVID-19. The prospective study material was composed of cDNA or gDNA derived from T cells, B-cell-depleted T cells, or PBMCs. Sample metadata almost always included a de-identified subject ID, COVID-19 status, age in years and sex. General conclusions and limits of the study: The amount of clinical and demographic metadata varied by source and participant and was provided uncurated.

CDR1 and CDR2 were assigned from the germline V gene as SGHRS and YFSETQ. From V the trimming removes 6 bases and from J it removes 3 bases, while the gene matches leave 11 bases of the junction unaccounted for. The CDR3 spans 16 residues, from the cysteine through the phenylalanine. Of the read, only the CDR3 DNA is kept; its 48 bases are in frame from base 1. Collaborating institutions collected whole blood in K2EDTA tubes following their own protocols. For TCRbeta analysis, collaborators shipped samples in one of three forms: frozen whole blood, isolated PBMCs, or DNA extracted from either of those sample types. The immunoSEQ Assay, a bias-controlled multiplex PCR, was used to amplify TCRbeta CDR3 regions from genomic DNA. Per the authors' processing: The number of nucleated cells in each sample was estimated from the amplification of reference gene primers within the assay. To quantify the absolute abundance of each unique TCRbeta CDR3 rearrangement, sequence reads were collapsed and filtered. For each sample, productive Simpson clonality was calculated by taking the square root of Simpson's diversity index across productive rearrangements. TCRdb stores this immuneACCESS table with in-frame sequences only. Part of the clones is absent; in the studies checked, under half of the shortfall reflects unresolved V genes, and no reason is known for the rest. V and J calls and clone size are as listed in that table; D and trimming were resolved from the DNA. Present in this sample are about 180,000 clones, 70% to 90% of which were seen just once. The ten largest clones take up roughly 2.9% of the sample.

Notes on this clone: No cognate antigen has been identified for it. The input lacks base qualities; no much larger clone sits a single base away.

The sequencing input was peripheral blood. This receptor was identified in a woman aged 25 to 39 with active or convalescent COVID-19. The chain was built from TRBV5-1 and TRBJ2-1; 8 of the junction bases match TRBD2. This receptor has the CDR3 CASNRGGLADYNEQFF. The base sequence is TGCGCCAGCAACCGGGGGGGGCTAGCGGACTACAATGAGCAGTTCTTC.